One and the same sample provided the 28 T cell receptor beta chains below, sequenced in a study of cytomegalovirus exposure and HLA in healthy donors. Vbeta (60) and Jbeta (13) primers were used in the PCR. Here immunoSEQ multiplex PCR was the method, and the copy in TCRdb shows in-frame clones only, minus some. The profile shows fewer than 90,000 clones, about 80% of them singletons. Sequenced input: PBMCs. The receptors come from a male donor in good health and CMV-seronegative.

The chain employs TRBV5-1 and TRBJ2-2; unclear D gene. Per germline, CDR1 SGHRS and CDR2 YFSETQ. Deletions cut 5 bases from V and 9 bases from J, with 14 bases between. CDR3 length: 13 amino acids. The CDR3 region is CASRESQTRELFF. DNA for the CDR3: TGCGCCAGCAGGGAGTCCCAAACCAGGGAGCTGTTTTTT.

This clone was counted only a few times. V usage is TRBV30 and J usage is TRBJ2-1, with a weak D call TRBD1 (6 bases). The CDR3 totals 12 residues. Germline CDR1 GTSNPN, CDR2 SVGIG (reference sequence). Trimming left V 0 bases short and J 14 bases short, with 14 bases between. The chain's CDR3 is CAWSVIGTSEFF. In DNA, the CDR3 is TGTGCCTGGAGTGTAATCGGGACAAGCGAGTTCTTC.

The chain uses TRBV4-1 and TRBJ2-3, with TRBD1 as a possible D gene (6 bases). CDR3 size: 17 residues. With 0 bases removed from V and 1 base from J, the gap between germline ends came to 14 bases. Per germline, CDR1 MGHRA and CDR2 YSYEKL. The CDR3 here is CASSQDPQGIGTDTQYF. CDR3 DNA: TGCGCCAGCAGCCAAGATCCGCAGGGGATCGGCACAGATACGCAGTATTTT.

The chain employs TRBV4-3 and TRBJ1-4; possibly TRBD1 for D (6 bases). Germline CDR1 is LGHNA and CDR2 is YSLEER. Trimming removed 0 bases from V and 11 bases from J, with 16 bases in between. This CDR3 contains 15 residues. This chain's CDR3 is CASSQELGAVAKLFF. The CDR3 coding sequence is TGCGCCAGCAGCCAAGAACTGGGGGCCGTGGCGAAACTGTTTTTT.

This clone was observed a few times. The chain couples TRBV5-1 to TRBJ2-5, with D maybe TRBD1 (7 bases). V gave up 4 bases and J gave up 6 bases, with 19 bases separating them. CDR1 and CDR2 from the germline V gene are SGHRS and YFSETQ. The CDR3 extends over 15 amino acids. CDR3 loop: CASSPGTVGGKTQYF. CDR3 DNA: TGCGCCAGCAGCCCTGGGACAGTTGGAGGGAAGACCCAGTACTTC.

The chain uses TRBV6-5 and TRBJ2-7; TRBD2 might be the D (7 bases). The V end was cut by 0 bases, the J end by 3 bases, with 12 bases between. Looked up from germline, CDR1 is MNHEY and CDR2 is SVGAGI. CDR3 length: 15 residues. The CDR3 is CASSYSRGEGYEQYF. In DNA, the CDR3 is TGTGCCAGCAGTTACTCGAGGGGGGAGGGCTACGAGCAGTACTTC.

The chain employs TRBV27 and TRBJ1-5; D unclear. The germline gives CDR1 MNHEY, CDR2 SMNVEV (reference sequence). The ends were cut back, 2 bases at V and 2 bases at J, with 10 bases in the middle. The CDR3 is 15 amino acids. This chain's CDR3 is CASSLMAERNQPQHF. CDR3 sequence (DNA): TGTGCCAGCAGTTTAATGGCAGAACGCAATCAGCCCCAGCATTTT.

In DNA, the CDR3 is TGTGCCAGCAGTTTATACAGGGGGGAGACCCAGTACTTC. Protein product: CASSLYRGETQYF. The V call is TRBV28, the J call TRBJ2-5, with TRBD1 matching over 8 bases. CDR1 is MDHEN and CDR2 is SYDVKM in the germline V gene. J gave up 5 bases and V 1 base, and 0 bases lay outside the gene matches. CDR3 length: 13 residues.

This chain connects TRBV5-1 to TRBJ1-2, with 7 bases identical to TRBD1. Germline CDR1 and CDR2: SGHRS and YFSETQ. This CDR3 has 20 amino acids. The V segment lost 0 bases and the J segment 4 bases; nucleotides outside the gene matches: 21. CDR3 sequence (DNA): TGCGCCAGCAGCTTGGTCTGGGGCCCCGAGAGGGGACAGTCGACCTATGGCTACACCTTC. It is translated as CASSLVWGPERGQSTYGYTF.

The CDR3 here is CASSLSAGPGDTEAFF. The CDR3 DNA sequence: TGTGCCAGCAGTTTATCGGCGGGACCCGGGGACACTGAAGCTTTCTTT. V and J are TRBV27 and TRBJ1-1; the D gene is possibly TRBD1 (5 bases). CDR1 is MNHEY, CDR2 SMNVEV, per germline (reference sequence). The V and J ends lost 0 bases and 3 bases respectively, with 14 bases between them. CDR3 length: 16 amino acids.

This clone was observed a single time. V is TRBV10-3 and J is TRBJ1-4; weak D call: TRBD1 (5 bases). The CDR3 consists of 15 residues. V was trimmed by 11 bases and J by 0 bases, leaving 16 bases between them. Per germline, CDR1 ENHRY and CDR2 SYGVKD. The CDR3 sequence: CAVSRAWATNEKLFF. The CDR3 DNA is TGTGCCGTCTCCAGGGCATGGGCAACTAATGAAAAACTGTTTTTT.

The chain employs TRBV7-6 and TRBJ2-7; 8 nucleotides line up with TRBD2. The CDR3 is 14 residues long. V gave up 4 bases and J gave up 4 bases; unmatched junction bases: 6. Germline values: CDR1 SGHVS, CDR2 FNYEAQ. CDR3 nucleotides: TGTGCCAGCAGCTCGGGAACTAGCGGTTACGAGCAGTACTTC. The encoded protein is CASSSGTSGYEQYF.

This clone was picked up a small number of times. J is TRBJ1-1 and V is TRBV30; D gene uncertain. CDR3 length: 14 amino acids. Trimming took off 4 bases at V and 2 bases at J, with 14 bases between the two ends. Germline V gives CDR1 GTSNPN, CDR2 SVGIG (reference sequence). The CDR3 protein is CAWTIQDFNTEAFF. In nucleotides, the CDR3 is TGTGCCTGGACCATCCAGGACTTTAACACTGAAGCTTTCTTT.

In DNA form, the CDR3 reads TGCGCCAGCAGCCAAGATGGGGAGGCGAGCTACGAGCAGTACTTC. Protein sequence: CASSQDGEASYEQYF. The chain has TRBV4-3 and TRBJ2-7; weak D call: TRBD2 (6 bases). Germline V CDR1 and CDR2: LGHNA, YSLEER. This CDR3 region has 15 residues. Trimming pared 0 bases from V and 3 bases from J, leaving 12 bases between.

This clone was seen a single time. The rearrangement uses TRBV4-3 and TRBJ2-2; D gene uncertain. Looked up from germline, CDR1 is LGHNA and CDR2 is YSLEER. Trimming took 2 bases from V and 0 from J, leaving 7 bases between them. CDR3 length: 15 amino acids. The CDR3 nucleotides are TGCGCCAGCAGCCAAACAGATGCGAACACCGGGGAGCTGTTTTTT. It yields the protein CASSQTDANTGELFF.

This chain joins TRBV6-5 and TRBJ2-4, with a possible D match to TRBD1 (6 bases). The germline V gene has CDR1 MNHEY and CDR2 SVGAGI. V was clipped by 6 bases and J by 5 bases, with 14 bases between them. CDR3 length: 14 amino acids. CDR3 sequence: CASRPTGPENIQYF. The CDR3 region has the DNA TGTGCCAGCAGACCAACAGGGCCCGAAAACATTCAGTACTTC.

This chain joins TRBV28 and TRBJ1-2; D gene unclear. The length of the CDR3 is 11 residues. Trimming took 8 bases from V and 9 from J, leaving 13 bases between them. CDR1 is MDHEN, CDR2 SYDVKM, per germline. The CDR3 DNA follows: TGTGCCAGCCGTTCTAGTAGGAGCTACACCTTC. It encodes CASRSSRSYTF.

This clone was seen just once. The rearrangement joins TRBV10-3 to TRBJ2-7, with 11 positions matching TRBD2. CDR3 length: 17 amino acids. The ends lost 3 bases at V and 1 base at J; junction bases unmatched: 8. Germline CDR1 and CDR2: ENHRY and SYGVKD. Written as DNA, the CDR3 is TGTGCCATCAGTGAACAGGGTTTAGCGGGAGGGTCCTACGAGCAGTACTTC. Translated, it gives CAISEQGLAGGSYEQYF.

The chain employs TRBV15 and TRBJ2-7, with a weak D call TRBD2 (5 bases). Germline V lookup: CDR1 LNHNV, CDR2 YYDKDF (reference sequence). The CDR3 runs to 15 residues. V shed 0 bases and J shed 2 bases, with 11 bases lying between them. The CDR3 DNA reads as TGTGCCACCAGCAGAGATGTACTAGGTCCCTACGAGCAGTACTTC. Its protein product is CATSRDVLGPYEQYF.

The chain is built from TRBV29-1 and TRBJ1-5, with TRBD1 matching over 12 bases. The CDR3 covers 15 residues. CDR1 and CDR2 (germline): SQVTM, ANQGSEA. V lost 7 bases to trimming and J lost 2 bases; unmatched junction nucleotides: 6. CDR3 nucleotide sequence: TGCAGCGCGGGACAGGGGGCCGGTGGCAATCAGCCCCAGCATTTT. Translation gives CSAGQGAGGNQPQHF.

This clone was counted a single time. The V gene is TRBV4-3, the J gene TRBJ2-6, with 12 bases identical to TRBD1. Germline values: CDR1 LGHNA, CDR2 YSLEER. V trimming: 0 bases; J trimming: 0 bases; junction bases outside the gene matches: 6. This CDR3 has 20 amino acids. The CDR3 coding sequence is TGCGCCAGCAGCCAAGATCGGGGGACAGGGGGCTTCTCTGGGGCCAACGTCCTGACTTTC. This translates into CASSQDRGTGGFSGANVLTF.

The V call is TRBV5-1, the J call TRBJ1-2; 8 positions match TRBD1. Germline CDR1 reads SGHRS; CDR2 reads YFSETQ. V lost 4 bases and J lost 5; bases outside the gene matches: 10. CDR3 length equals 15 residues. The CDR3 spells CASSKDPGQGYGYTF. As DNA, the CDR3 is TGCGCCAGCAGCAAGGATCCAGGACAGGGATATGGCTACACCTTC.

The chain carries TRBV7-2 and TRBJ2-1, with TRBD2 as a possible D gene (6 bases). The V and J ends lost 1 base and 5 bases respectively, with 15 bases between them. There are 16 residues in the CDR3. Germline lookup yields CDR1 SGHTA and CDR2 FQGNSA. CDR3 bases: TGTGCCAGCAGCTTAGTTATCCGGGGAGGACACAATGAGCAGTTCTTC. The encoded protein is CASSLVIRGGHNEQFF. The full variable domain, completed using reference TRBV7-2 and TRBJ2-1, is GAGVSQSPSNKVTEKGKDVELRCDPISGHTALYWYRQSLGQGLEFLIYFQGNSAPDKSGLPSDRFSAERTGGSVSTLTIQRTQQEDSAVYLCASSLVIRGGHNEQFFGPGTRLTVL.

This clone was seen a few times. The chain recombines TRBV14 with TRBJ2-7, with a weak D call TRBD1 (5 bases). The ends were cut back, 4 bases at V and 1 base at J, with 11 bases in the middle. The CDR3 sequence is 14 residues long. Germline loops: CDR1 SGHDN, CDR2 FVKESK. The chain's CDR3 is CASSLTGQSYEQYF. DNA for the CDR3: TGTGCCAGCAGCCTAACCGGACAATCCTACGAGCAGTACTTC.

The chain combines TRBV4-3 with TRBJ2-2; 9 nucleotides align to TRBD2. V lost 4 bases, J lost 5 bases, and 5 bases stayed unmatched. This CDR3 spans 15 amino acids. Per germline, CDR1 LGHNA and CDR2 YSLEER. CDR3 residues: CASSPGGRDTGELFF. CDR3 nucleotide sequence: TGCGCCAGCAGCCCGGGCGGGAGGGATACCGGGGAGCTGTTTTTT.

The gene calls are TRBV19 and TRBJ2-4; 11 nucleotides line up with TRBD2. This CDR3 comprises 20 residues. After removal of 2 bases from V and 2 bases from J, the junction contained 14 bases not matched to a gene. The V gene's germline CDR1 is LNHDA and CDR2 SQIVND (reference sequence). The CDR3 sequence is CASSITGVAGGPETKNIQYF. CDR3 DNA: TGTGCCAGTAGTATAACTGGGGTAGCGGGGGGGCCGGAAACCAAAAACATTCAGTACTTC. Full variable domain (outside the CDR3, taken from reference TRBV19 and TRBJ2-4): DGGITQSPKYLFRKEGQNVTLSCEQNLNHDAMYWYRQDPGQGLRLIYYSQIVNDFQKGDIAEGYSVSREKKESFPLTVTSAQKNPTAFYLCASSITGVAGGPETKNIQYFGAGTRLSVL.

The chain joins TRBV29-1 to TRBJ2-6; D might be TRBD2 (5 bases). CDR1 is SQVTM, CDR2 ANQGSEA, per germline. This CDR3 has 16 amino acids. V shed 0 bases and J shed 0 bases, with 9 bases lying between them. The chain's CDR3 is CSVEDRGSSGANVLTF. The CDR3 DNA reads TGCAGCGTTGAAGATCGAGGGAGCTCTGGGGCCAACGTCCTGACTTTC.

This chain joins TRBV18 and TRBJ2-2; 8 positions agree with TRBD1. The CDR3 runs 16 residues. Germline CDR1 is KGHSH and CDR2 is LQKENI. The V and J ends lost 3 bases and 4 bases, in that order; junction bases with no gene match: 7. For the CDR3, the DNA is TGTGCCAGCTCACCGGCGACAGGGGCTGGCACCGGGGAGCTGTTTTTT. It encodes CASSPATGAGTGELFF.